The rows below give T cell receptor beta chains drawn from one sample of a study of Ad26.COV2.S vaccination and SARS-CoV-2 variants. TCRdb's copy holds only in-frame clones and misses some; the assay was immunoSEQ multiplex PCR. Of about 480,000 clones in the sample, 70% to 90% were seen once. The specimen was peripheral blood, collected in a trial of Ad26.COV2.S vaccine versus placebo. The receptors were sampled from a person between 18 and 59 years old who received the Ad26.COV2.S COVID-19 vaccine or a placebo. The CDR3 runs from the conserved cysteine through the conserved F or W. The D gene is left open where the match is weak. Clone size appears in some rows only: once, few, many, or a class for an expanded clone.

d_call	v_call	clone_size	j_call	cdr3_nt	cdr3_aa
-	TRBV27	-	TRBJ2-1	TGTGCCAGCAGTTTCTTCCGGGCCAATGAGCAGTTCTTC	CASSFFRANEQFF
-	TRBV6-5	-	TRBJ2-2	TGTGCCGTCAGGGAAACCGGGGAGCTGTTTTTT	CAVRETGELFF
-	TRBV9	once	TRBJ2-1	TGTGCCAGCAGCGCTAGAACGGGGGGCGGATACAATGAGCAGTTCTTC	CASSARTGGGYNEQFF
TRBD1	TRBV28	-	TRBJ2-1	TGTGCCAGCAGTTCGAGGACAGGAAGCTCCTACAATGAGCAGTTCTTC	CASSSRTGSSYNEQFF
-	TRBV13	few	TRBJ2-7	TGTGCCAGCAGCTTAGGTTCCGGCACACATTACGAGCAGTACTTC	CASSLGSGTHYEQYF
TRBD2	TRBV4-2	-	TRBJ2-7	TGTGCCAGCAGCCACGGGGGGACCTACGAGCAGTACTTC	CASSHGGTYEQYF
-	TRBV7-2	-	TRBJ1-1	TGTGCCAGCATAGACGCGAGGTTTGGTTTAGGACCTGAAGCTTTCTTT	CASIDARFGLGPEAFF
-	TRBV9	-	TRBJ1-2	TGTGCCAGCAGCCGGTCGGGGGAATTACAATATGGCTACACCTTC	CASSRSGELQYGYTF
-	TRBV30	-	TRBJ2-3	TGTGCCTGGAGCCCAGGGGCAGTCGGCACAGATACGCAGTATTTT	CAWSPGAVGTDTQYF
-	TRBV9	-	TRBJ2-3	TGTGCCAGCAGCGTAGGGGGAGCGGGTACGCAGTATTTT	CASSVGGAGTQYF
TRBD2	TRBV4-3	-	TRBJ2-1	TGCGCCAGCAGCCAGGGACTAGCGGGAAGAGATGAGCAGTTCTTC	CASSQGLAGRDEQFF
-	TRBV3-1/TRBV3-2	once	TRBJ1-6	TGTGCCAGCAGGTTGGGGGGGAAAGGATCACCCCTCCACTTT	CASRLGGKGSPLHF
-	TRBV30	-	TRBJ1-1	TGTGCCTGGACGTCCATACTTGAAGCTTTCTTT	CAWTSILEAFF
-	TRBV13	-	TRBJ2-1	TGTGCCAGCAGCACCCTCGGAGGGAGGTATGAGCAGTTCTTC	CASSTLGGRYEQFF
-	TRBV12-3/TRBV12-4	once	TRBJ2-3	TGTGCCAGCAGTTTAGCGCTCATAGATACGCAGTATTTT	CASSLALIDTQYF
-	TRBV5-4	once	TRBJ1-1	TGTGCCAGCAGCTTGGATACACGCAAGAACACTGAAGCTTTCTTT	CASSLDTRKNTEAFF
TRBD2	TRBV2	-	TRBJ2-3	TGTGCCAGCAACTTGCTAGCGGGAGGTGCAGATACGCAGTATTTT	CASNLLAGGADTQYF
-	TRBV5-4	-	TRBJ1-1	TGTGCCAGCAGCACGGGGCGGACAGATTTGAACACTGAAGCTTTCTTT	CASSTGRTDLNTEAFF
-	TRBV24-1	once	TRBJ1-5	TGTGCCACCAGTGACCCGAGCCAGGGTAACAATCAGCCCCAGCATTTT	CATSDPSQGNNQPQHF
-	TRBV30	-	TRBJ2-2	TGTGCCTGGAGTGCCGGACACCCCACCGGGGAGCTGTTTTTT	CAWSAGHPTGELFF
-	TRBV5-6	-	TRBJ1-6	TGTGCCAGCAGCCTAAATAATTCACCCCTCCACTTT	CASSLNNSPLHF
-	TRBV19	-	TRBJ2-7	TGTGCCAGTAGTAACGGTTACGAGCAGTACTTC	CASSNGYEQYF
-	TRBV30	once	TRBJ1-1	TGTGCCTTGGGGCAGGGCCTGAACACTGAAGCTTTCTTT	CALGQGLNTEAFF
-	TRBV7-9	-	TRBJ2-1	TGTGCCAGCAGCGGGCTCGGCGGTGAGCAGTTCTTC	CASSGLGGEQFF
-	TRBV28	once	TRBJ1-2	TGTGCCAGCAGTTTTGCGGCTAACTATGGCTACACCTTC	CASSFAANYGYTF
TRBD1	TRBV4-2	-	TRBJ1-5	TGTGCCAGCAGTTACCGTAGGGACAGGGGTGTTTGGCCCCAGCATTTT	CASSYRRDRGVWPQHF
TRBD2	TRBV5-4	-	TRBJ2-1	TGTGCCAGCAGCTTGTCGCTAGCGGGTTACAATGAGCAGTTCTTC	CASSLSLAGYNEQFF
-	TRBV5-4	-	TRBJ2-3	TGTGCCAGCAGCTTGGGAGGGATAGGCACAGATACGCAGTATTTT	CASSLGGIGTDTQYF
TRBD2	TRBV19	-	TRBJ2-3	TGTGCCAGTAGAAGGCTAGCGGAGTCTAGCACAGATACGCAGTATTTT	CASRRLAESSTDTQYF
TRBD2	TRBV4-2	-	TRBJ2-1	TGTGCCAGCAGCCAAGCGGGAGGTGCATACAATGAGCAGTTCTTC	CASSQAGGAYNEQFF
-	TRBV3-1/TRBV3-2	-	TRBJ1-3	TGTGCCAGCAGCCCCGAGGGAAACACCATATATTTT	CASSPEGNTIYF
-	TRBV6-5	once	TRBJ2-5	TGTGCCAGCAGTTCCAATGGAGCAGGGAGGGAGACCCAGTACTTC	CASSSNGAGRETQYF
TRBD1	TRBV5-6	-	TRBJ1-2	TGTGCCAGCAGCCCAGACAGGGGGCCTGGCTACACCTTC	CASSPDRGPGYTF
-	TRBV28	-	TRBJ1-2	TGTGCCAGCAGTCCAGATAGTTATGGCTACACCTTC	CASSPDSYGYTF
-	TRBV9	-	TRBJ1-1	TGTGCCAGCAGCTTTGACCCAAAAAACACTGAAGCTTTCTTT	CASSFDPKNTEAFF
-	TRBV9	-	TRBJ1-1	TGTGCCAGCAGCGTAGCCACGGAGAGTACTGAAGCTTTCTTT	CASSVATESTEAFF
TRBD1	TRBV7-9	-	TRBJ2-2	TGTGCCAGCAGTTTCAACAGGGGCGGTAGCGGGGAGCTGTTTTTT	CASSFNRGGSGELFF
-	TRBV12-3/TRBV12-4	-	TRBJ2-2	TGTGCCAGCAGTTTGCTAGGGAGCGGGGAGCTGTTTTTT	CASSLLGSGELFF
-	TRBV6-2/TRBV6-3	-	TRBJ1-5	TGTGCCAGCAGTTACCGGGGGGTCCAAGGTCAGCCCCAGCATTTT	CASSYRGVQGQPQHF
-	TRBV4-1	-	TRBJ1-6	TGCGCCAGCAGCCAAGAGTCGGGGGTACACTATAATTCACCCCTCCACTTT	CASSQESGVHYNSPLHF
-	TRBV7-2	-	TRBJ1-1	TGTGCCAGCAGCTTAGCTGGGTCCCCCGGGGCTTTCTTT	CASSLAGSPGAFF
-	TRBV6-5	-	TRBJ1-5	TGTGCCAGCAGTTACCGACGCAGCAATCAGCCCCAGCATTTT	CASSYRRSNQPQHF
-	TRBV12-3/TRBV12-4	-	TRBJ1-6	TGTGCCAGCAGTTCGGATGGGCGGGCACCCCTCCACTTT	CASSSDGRAPLHF
TRBD2	TRBV7-8	-	TRBJ2-5	TGTGCCAGCAGCCAGCGGGACTGGCAAGAGACCCAGTACTTC	CASSQRDWQETQYF
-	TRBV24-1	-	TRBJ1-1	TGTGCCACCAGGCGACGGAACACTGAAGCTTTCTTT	CATRRRNTEAFF
TRBD1	TRBV28	-	TRBJ1-1	TGTGCCAGCAGTCTACAGGGGGCGCGGAACACTGAAGCTTTCTTT	CASSLQGARNTEAFF
-	TRBV28	once	TRBJ1-5	TGTGCCTCCCACCCGGGGTATCAGCCCCAGCATTTT	CASHPGYQPQHF
-	TRBV6-6	-	TRBJ2-4	TGTGCCAGCACCCCCGCGGCTAACATTCAGTACTTC	CASTPAANIQYF
-	TRBV12-3/TRBV12-4	-	TRBJ1-2	TGTGCCAGCAGTTTAGCTATTGGCTATGGCTACACCTTC	CASSLAIGYGYTF
-	TRBV6-2/TRBV6-3	-	TRBJ2-1	TGTGCCAGCAGTTACTCTGGCTCAGGGGTAGGGAATGAGCAGTTCTTC	CASSYSGSGVGNEQFF
-	TRBV30	-	TRBJ1-1	TGTGCCTGGAGTAAAAAACAGGGTATATCCACTGAAGCTTTCTTT	CAWSKKQGISTEAFF
-	TRBV5-1	-	TRBJ2-2	TGCGCCAGCAGCTTCGGGGCAGGGTTGGACGGGGAGCTGTTTTTT	CASSFGAGLDGELFF
-	TRBV2	-	TRBJ2-5	TGTGCCAGCAGTGGGGGCCCGGGACCTGGCCACGAGACCCAGTACTTC	CASSGGPGPGHETQYF
TRBD2	TRBV6-4	-	TRBJ2-7	TGTGCCAGCAGCTACCTAGCGGGGGGGGTATACGAGCAGTACTTC	CASSYLAGGVYEQYF
TRBD2	TRBV5-6	-	TRBJ2-1	TGTGCCAGCAGCCCTCCCTCTAGCGGGATGGGTGAGCAGTTCTTC	CASSPPSSGMGEQFF
-	TRBV19	few	TRBJ1-5	TGTGCCAGTAGTCCCACGAGTGCCACTAGCAATCAGCCCCAGCATTTT	CASSPTSATSNQPQHF
TRBD1	TRBV19	-	TRBJ1-5	TGTGCCAGTACCCCAGGGGGAAGCAATCAGCCCCAGCATTTT	CASTPGGSNQPQHF
-	TRBV6-5	-	TRBJ2-1	TGTGCCAGCACAGCGCACAATGAGCAGTTCTTC	CASTAHNEQFF
-	TRBV9	once	TRBJ2-1	TGTGCCAGCAGCGTAGCAAGGGTTGCCAATGAGCAGTTCTTC	CASSVARVANEQFF